These 16 T cell receptor beta chains came from one sample sequenced in a study of shared clonotypes between healthy human individuals. TCRdb's copy holds only in-frame clones and misses some; the assay was immunoSEQ multiplex PCR. The sample contains around 2.1 million clones, more than 90% of which appear only once. The specimen was naive CD4+ T cells sorted from blood. This sample's subset: CD45RA+ positively selected. The receptor set was obtained from a young man in good health.

The rearrangement uses TRBV5-3 and TRBJ2-7; 9 nucleotides line up with TRBD2. TRBV5-3 is an ORF, and what it does is uncertain. Losses at the gene ends were 5 bases for V and 0 bases for J; bases not matched to a gene: 9. The CDR3 totals 16 residues. Here the CDR3 DNA reads TGTGCCAGAAGAACCAGCGGGGGGCAAAGCTCCTACGAGCAGTACTTC. Translated: CARRTSGGQSSYEQYF.

This clone has only one observation. This rearrangement joins TRBV5-1 to TRBJ2-7, with 9 bases aligning to TRBD1. This CDR3 comprises 14 residues. Germline CDR1 and CDR2: SGHRS and YFSETQ. Unmatched junction bases numbered 4, after V lost 0 bases and J lost 6 bases. The CDR3 protein is CASSLGDRVPEQYF. The CDR3 DNA reads TGCGCCAGCAGCTTGGGGGACAGGGTACCCGAGCAGTACTTC.

The CDR3 DNA is TGTGCCAGCAGGTTTCTAGCGTACAATGAGCAGTTCTTC. This encodes CASRFLAYNEQFF. V is TRBV6-5 and J is TRBJ2-1, with D possibly TRBD2 on 6 matching bases. V gave up 6 bases and J gave up 4 bases, with 10 bases separating them. The CDR3 totals 13 residues. Germline values: CDR1 MNHEY, CDR2 SVGAGI.

This sequence joins TRBV5-1 and TRBJ1-4; TRBD1 agrees at 10 bases. V was pared by 4 bases and J by 7 bases, with 7 bases of the junction left unmatched. Germline-derived CDR1 and CDR2 are SGHRS and YFSETQ. This CDR3 is built from 15 residues. CDR3 region: CASSRRTGGGEKLFF. CDR3 nucleotide sequence: TGCGCCAGCAGCAGGCGGACAGGGGGAGGTGAAAAACTGTTTTTT.

Only one count was recorded for this clone. At the DNA level, this CDR3 is encoded by other sequences in the same sample as well. This chain connects TRBV30 to TRBJ2-7; tentative D call: TRBD1 (6 bases). The CDR3 is made up of 12 amino acids. Germline lookup yields CDR1 GTSNPN and CDR2 SVGIG (reference sequence). V lost 1 base to trimming and J lost 4 bases, with 8 bases between them. CDR3 region: CAWSAGDYEQYF. CDR3 nucleotides: TGTGCCTGGAGTGCAGGGGATTACGAGCAGTACTTC.

The gene calls are TRBV18 and TRBJ1-1; 10 bases agree with TRBD1. Germline V gives CDR1 KGHSH, CDR2 LQKENI. Unmatched junction bases numbered 12, after V lost 1 base and J lost 10 bases. There are 16 residues in the CDR3. The CDR3, as DNA: TGTGCCAGCTCACCACTGGAGACAGGGGGCGGTAAAGTAGCTTTCTTT. Amino acids: CASSPLETGGGKVAFF.

V is TRBV6-1 and J is TRBJ1-6; D remains unclear. Germline lookup yields CDR1 MNHNS and CDR2 SASEGT. This CDR3 has 14 residues. Trimming removed 6 bases from V and 9 bases from J, with 15 bases in between. CDR3: CASRLTANLSPLHF. Written as DNA, the CDR3 is TGTGCCAGCAGACTCACAGCTAACCTTTCACCCCTCCACTTT.

The chain links TRBV18 to TRBJ2-1, with a possible D match to TRBD2 (7 bases). Between the trimmed V and J ends, which lost 0 bases and 5 bases, there was a span of 17 bases. CDR1 and CDR2 (germline): KGHSH, LQKENI. CDR3 length: 17 amino acids. The CDR3 DNA sequence: TGTGCCAGCTCACCACCGGGGCGTTGGGAGGGGGACAATGAGCAGTTCTTC. Translation: CASSPPGRWEGDNEQFF.

This clone was observed once. The rearrangement uses TRBV18 and TRBJ1-4, with D perhaps TRBD1 (6 bases). The ends were cut back, 0 bases at V and 7 bases at J, with 12 bases in the middle. The CDR3 is made up of 15 amino acids. Germline CDR1 is KGHSH and CDR2 is LQKENI. The CDR3 DNA reads as TGTGCCAGCTCACCACCGGACAGTTTGGGTGAAAAACTGTTTTTT. It codes for CASSPPDSLGEKLFF.

V usage is TRBV4-3 and J usage is TRBJ2-1; 11 positions agree with TRBD2. CDR3 length: 16 residues. Germline CDR1 reads LGHNA; CDR2 reads YSLEER. V lost 1 base and J lost 6; bases outside the gene matches: 5. The CDR3 sequence: CASSQGRLAGINEQFF. CDR3 nucleotide sequence: TGCGCCAGCAGCCAAGGTCGACTAGCGGGAATCAATGAGCAGTTCTTC.

With respect to this clone: A read error may produce the germline difference seen at one junction end. Other DNA variants within this sample encode the same CDR3. The chain employs TRBV7-2 and TRBJ2-1; 7 nucleotides align to TRBD2. This CDR3 region has 15 residues. Germline values: CDR1 SGHTA, CDR2 FQGNSA. The CDR3 protein is CASSLAVRSYNEQFF. The CDR3 DNA follows: TGTGCCAGCAGCCTAGCGGTGCGCTCCTACAATGAGCAGTTCTTC.

The V call is TRBV5-6, the J call TRBJ2-7, with 8 bases lining up with TRBD2. The V gene's germline CDR1 is SGHDT and CDR2 YYEEEE. This CDR3 is built from 16 residues. J gave up 6 bases and V 6 bases, and 17 bases lay outside the gene matches. The CDR3, as DNA: TGTGCCAGCACCCTACAACGGGGACTAGGTGGTTCCGAGCAGTACTTC. It is translated as CASTLQRGLGGSEQYF.

This clone is a singleton in its sample. The sample contains more than one DNA sequence encoding this CDR3. The J gene is TRBJ1-1, the V gene TRBV7-9; no reliable D call. Trimming pared 1 base from V and 1 base from J, leaving 7 bases between. The V gene's germline CDR1 is SEHNR and CDR2 FQNEAQ (reference sequence). The CDR3 is made up of 14 amino acids. CDR3: CASSLGRTNTEAFF. In DNA form, the CDR3 reads TGTGCCAGCAGCTTAGGCAGGACGAACACTGAAGCTTTCTTT.

The V and J genes are TRBV30 and TRBJ2-3; 14 bases are a match to TRBD2. The germline CDR1 and CDR2 sequences are GTSNPN and SVGIG (reference sequence). Trimming took 3 bases from V and 4 from J; bases not matched to a gene: 6. This CDR3 region has 16 residues. The CDR3 coding sequence is TGTGCCTGGAGCCCCGGACTAGCGGGGGGTGCAGATACGCAGTATTTT. This codes for CAWSPGLAGGADTQYF.

As concerns this clone: Within the sample, other DNA sequences also encode this same CDR3. The V call is TRBV20-1, the J call TRBJ1-5; D not certain. V lost 3 bases and J lost 6, with 6 bases in between. The CDR3 is made up of 11 amino acids. In germline, CDR1 is DFQATT, CDR2 SNEGSKA (reference sequence). CDR3 residues: CSASGGQPQHF. In DNA form, the CDR3 reads TGCAGTGCTAGTGGCGGTCAGCCCCAGCATTTT.

A word on this clone: Additional DNA sequences in this sample encode the identical CDR3. V gene TRBV28 combines with J gene TRBJ1-5; weak D call: TRBD1 (5 bases). The CDR3 is made up of 13 amino acids. Germline lookup yields CDR1 MDHEN and CDR2 SYDVKM. Trimming took off 2 bases at V and 6 bases at J, with 8 bases between the two ends. The CDR3 DNA follows: TGTGCCAGCAGTTTACGGGGGGGTCAGCCCCAGCATTTT. As protein: CASSLRGGQPQHF.